In its sample, the clone carrying this TCR beta chain is medium-sized. MiXCR, applied by TCRdb to the PCR reads, yields one record per CDR3 protein. The sample shows roughly 11,000 distinct CDR3 sequences, about a quarter of them seen only once. The CDR3 is 15 amino acids. Germline V gene data show CDR1 as MNHEY and CDR2 as SMNVEV (reference sequence). This entry belongs to a study of immune characterization of retroperitoneal liposarcoma. The sequenced sample consisted of tumor tissue. The receptor's source is a female donor with retroperitoneal liposarcoma. This rearrangement joins TRBV27 to TRBJ2-3, with 7 bases that match TRBD1. TRBJ1-1 matches the DNA end more closely, so the J call is doubtful. CDR3 DNA: TGTGCCAGCAGTTTATATGGACAGGTGAACACTGAAGCTTTCTTT. This codes for CASSLYGQVNTEAFF.